A single sample gave rise to the 15 T cell receptor beta chains below, sequenced in a study of T cell repertoires in urothelial bladder cancer. Using immunoSEQ multiplex PCR, the repertoire was profiled, and TCRdb retains in-frame clones only, with some absent. The sample has about 9,000 clones, less than 75% seen once; the top ten hold around 30%. Input material: tumor-infiltrating cells from bladder cancer. The receptor source for this set is a human donor with urothelial carcinoma.

This chain uses TRBV29-1 with TRBJ2-1; the match to TRBD1 covers 8 bases. In germline, CDR1 is SQVTM, CDR2 ANQGSEA. The CDR3 length is 13 residues. V shed 4 bases and J 5 bases; nucleotides not matched to a gene: 4. As DNA, the CDR3 is TGCAGCGTTGGCAGGGGGCTGGACAATGAGCAGTTCTTC. This translates into CSVGRGLDNEQFF.

In nucleotides, the CDR3 is TGTGCCAGCAGGCTGGCGGGCCAAGGGGCAGATGGCTACACCTTC. Protein product: CASRLAGQGADGYTF. V gene TRBV2 combines with J gene TRBJ1-2, with a tentative D call TRBD1 (5 bases). This CDR3 region has 15 residues. Trimming cost V 6 bases and J 6 bases, with 20 bases left between them. Germline values: CDR1 SNHLY, CDR2 FYNNEI.

V usage is TRBV29-1 and J usage is TRBJ2-1; D is possibly TRBD1 (5 bases). V was cut by 3 bases and J by 8 bases, with 14 bases left in between. CDR3 length equals 13 residues. Germline CDR1 reads SQVTM; CDR2 reads ANQGSEA. CDR3 nucleotides: TGCAGCGTTGATTCTCAGGGTTGGCATGAGCAGTTCTTC. It specifies CSVDSQGWHEQFF.

This chain joins TRBV2 and TRBJ2-5, with 13 bases that match TRBD2. V was clipped by 0 bases and J by 5 bases; unmatched bases: 9. The germline gives CDR1 SNHLY, CDR2 FYNNEI. The CDR3 sequence is 18 residues long. The CDR3 region has the DNA TGTGCCAGCAGTGAAGCTCAACTAGCGGGGGGGCCAAGGGAGACCCAGTACTTC. This encodes CASSEAQLAGGPRETQYF.

The chain is built from TRBV2 and TRBJ1-2; TRBD1 aligns across 12 bases. This CDR3 has 16 residues. The germline V gene encodes CDR1 SNHLY and CDR2 FYNNEI. The junction had 4 bases not matched to a gene; V was cut back by 4 bases and J by 1 base. CDR3 residues: CASSVGQGALNYGYTF. The DNA of the CDR3 is TGTGCCAGCAGTGTGGGACAGGGGGCCCTTAACTATGGCTACACCTTC.

This clone was picked up one time. This chain connects TRBV5-1 to TRBJ2-2; D is ambiguous. Germline V CDR1 and CDR2: SGHRS, YFSETQ. This CDR3 has 16 residues. The germline V and J ends were trimmed by 1 base and 0 bases, with 10 bases remaining between them. The CDR3 DNA follows: TGCGCCAGCAGCTTGTTGTCGGTGCCGAACACCGGGGAGCTGTTTTTT. Translating it yields CASSLLSVPNTGELFF.

This chain links TRBV5-1 with TRBJ2-1; a weak D match, TRBD2 (5 bases). The CDR3 length is 15 residues. From germline, CDR1 is SGHRS and CDR2 YFSETQ. V was pared by 3 bases and J by 0 bases, with 10 bases between. The CDR3 nucleotides are TGCGCCAGCAGCTCCCTCGGGAACTCCTACAATGAGCAGTTCTTC. Translated: CASSSLGNSYNEQFF. Full variable domain (rest looked up from reference TRBV5-1 and TRBJ2-1): KAGVTQTPRYLIKTRGQQVTLSCSPISGHRSVSWYQQTPGQGLQFLFEYFSETQRNKGNFPGRFSGRQFSNSRSEMNVSTLELGDSALYLCASSSLGNSYNEQFFGPGTRLTVL.

A few counts support this clone. The CDR3 sequence: CASSWDRGSTEAFF. Written as DNA, the CDR3 is TGCGCCAGCAGCTGGGACAGGGGGTCCACTGAAGCTTTCTTT. The chain couples TRBV5-1 to TRBJ1-1; 11 bases fit TRBD1. Germline lookup yields CDR1 SGHRS and CDR2 YFSETQ. This CDR3 region has 14 residues. Trimming removed 3 bases from V and 4 bases from J; junction bases left unmatched: 2.

The genes are TRBV19 and TRBJ1-2; D perhaps matches TRBD1 (6 bases). Per germline, CDR1 LNHDA and CDR2 SQIVND (reference sequence). CDR3 length: 14 residues. V lost 2 bases and J lost 4, with 11 bases in between. The CDR3: CASSITGMTYGYTF. As DNA, the CDR3 is TGTGCCAGTAGTATAACAGGGATGACCTATGGCTACACCTTC.

V usage is TRBV5-1 and J usage is TRBJ2-5, with D unclear. The CDR3 loop spans 11 amino acids. Germline V gene data show CDR1 as SGHRS and CDR2 as YFSETQ. Trimming took off 4 bases at V and 4 bases at J, with 5 bases between the two ends. The CDR3 loop is CASSHGETQYF. CDR3 DNA sequence: TGCGCCAGCAGCCACGGAGAGACCCAGTACTTC.

There are a few counts of this clone. This chain joins TRBV14 and TRBJ1-2; maybe TRBD1 (5 bases). The CDR3 spans 13 residues. Germline values: CDR1 SGHDN, CDR2 FVKESK. Between the trimmed V and J ends, which lost 1 base and 5 bases, there was a span of 8 bases. Here the CDR3 reads CASSQVSGYGYTF. CDR3 in DNA: TGTGCCAGCAGCCAAGTTTCAGGGTATGGCTACACCTTC.

V is TRBV30 and J is TRBJ1-6; no definite D call. This CDR3 spans 14 amino acids. Trimming stripped 3 bases from V and 8 bases from J, with 14 bases between. The germline V gene encodes CDR1 GTSNPN and CDR2 SVGIG (reference sequence). Here the CDR3 reads CAWSQEGLDSPLHF. Written as DNA, the CDR3 is TGTGCCTGGAGCCAAGAAGGTCTGGATTCACCCCTCCACTTT.

In this sample, this clone turned up a few times. The genes are TRBV2 and TRBJ2-7, with 10 bases matching TRBD1. Germline V gene lookup returns CDR1 SNHLY and CDR2 FYNNEI. Trimming cost V 7 bases and J 1 base; bases outside gene matches: 7. The CDR3 loop spans 15 amino acids. The CDR3 sequence is CASTLGQGVSYEQYF. CDR3 DNA: TGTGCCAGCACTTTAGGACAGGGGGTATCCTACGAGCAGTACTTC.

This CDR3 reads CASRRSRTDYNQPQHF. The CDR3 coding sequence is TGTGCCAGCAGGAGGTCTCGTACGGATTATAATCAGCCCCAGCATTTT. This chain connects TRBV11-3 to TRBJ1-5; the D is unclear. The CDR3 loop spans 16 amino acids. Germline CDR1 reads SGHNT; CDR2 reads YENEEA. Trimming stripped 6 bases from V and 4 bases from J, with 19 bases between.

This clone has only a few counts. This sequence joins TRBV10-1 and TRBJ1-5; the D is unclear. The CDR3 has 13 residues. Trimming removed 3 bases from V and 0 bases from J, with 3 bases in between. The germline CDR1 and CDR2 sequences are WNHNN and SYGVQD (reference sequence). CDR3 amino acids: CASSENSNQPQHF. The CDR3 nucleotides are TGCGCCAGCAGTGAAAATAGCAATCAGCCCCAGCATTTT.